The source of this TCR beta chain is a study of blood T cells in healthy people across ages. The study's findings and limits: Aged donors had fewer naive CD4+ cells and lower diversity than long-lived donors.

With a J-beta primer mix and a sample-barcoded 5' primer, a second PCR ran roughly 6 to 11 cycles. Each of the cDNA molecules was tagged by a template-switch adaptor with 12 random nucleotides. TCRdb re-analysed the 5' RACE reads in MiXCR, keeping a single row per CDR3 protein. The data hold about 570,000 distinct CDR3 sequences, with about 26% observed a single time. As for this clonotype: The target antigen is unknown.

J gave up 6 bases and V 3 bases, and 12 bases lay outside the gene matches. The CDR3 is made up of 17 amino acids. Per germline, CDR1 SGHTA and CDR2 FQGNSA. The chain links TRBV7-2 to TRBJ2-3; 10 nucleotides match TRBD2. The sample comprised blood. This receptor was obtained from a woman in her 70s in good health. The CDR3 loop reads CASSFIGSGGIRDTQYF. The CDR3, as DNA: TGTGCCAGCAGCTTCATAGGTAGCGGGGGGATCCGGGATACGCAGTATTTT.